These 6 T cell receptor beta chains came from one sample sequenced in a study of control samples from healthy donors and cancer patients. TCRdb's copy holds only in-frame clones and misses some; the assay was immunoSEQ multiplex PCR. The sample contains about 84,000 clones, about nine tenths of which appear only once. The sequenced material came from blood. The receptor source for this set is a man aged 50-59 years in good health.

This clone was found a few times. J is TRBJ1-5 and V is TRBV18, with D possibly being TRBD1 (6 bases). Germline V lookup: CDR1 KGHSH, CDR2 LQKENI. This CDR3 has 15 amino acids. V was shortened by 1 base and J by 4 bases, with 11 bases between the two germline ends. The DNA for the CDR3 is TGTGCCAGCTCACCACAGCAGGGGAAGAATCAGCCCCAGCATTTT. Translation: CASSPQQGKNQPQHF.

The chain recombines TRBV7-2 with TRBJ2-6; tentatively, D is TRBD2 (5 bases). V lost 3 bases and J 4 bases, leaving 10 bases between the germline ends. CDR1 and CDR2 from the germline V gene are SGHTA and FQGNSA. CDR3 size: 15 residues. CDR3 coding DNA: TGTGCCAGCAGCTTGAGGGTTACCGGGGCCAACGTCCTGACTTTC. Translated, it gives CASSLRVTGANVLTF.

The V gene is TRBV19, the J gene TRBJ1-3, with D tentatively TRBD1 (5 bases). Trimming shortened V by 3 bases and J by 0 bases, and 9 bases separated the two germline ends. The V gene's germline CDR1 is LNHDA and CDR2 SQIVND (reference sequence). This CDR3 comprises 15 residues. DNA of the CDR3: TGTGCCAGTAGTATGGGGCCGAGCTCTGGAAACACCATATATTTT. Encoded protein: CASSMGPSSGNTIYF.

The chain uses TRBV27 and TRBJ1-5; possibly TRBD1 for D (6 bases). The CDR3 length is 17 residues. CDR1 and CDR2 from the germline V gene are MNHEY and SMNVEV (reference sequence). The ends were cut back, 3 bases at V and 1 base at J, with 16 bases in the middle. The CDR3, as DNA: TGTGCCAGCAGTTTGGTCGGGGACACCTTCAGCAATCAGCCCCAGCATTTT. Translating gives CASSLVGDTFSNQPQHF.

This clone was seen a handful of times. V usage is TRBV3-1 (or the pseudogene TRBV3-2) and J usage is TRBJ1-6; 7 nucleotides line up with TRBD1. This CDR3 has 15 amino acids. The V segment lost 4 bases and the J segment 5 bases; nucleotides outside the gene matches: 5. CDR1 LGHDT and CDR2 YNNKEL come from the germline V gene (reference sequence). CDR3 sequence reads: CASSPTGVNNSPLHF. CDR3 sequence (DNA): TGTGCCAGCAGCCCTACAGGGGTAAATAATTCACCCCTCCACTTT.

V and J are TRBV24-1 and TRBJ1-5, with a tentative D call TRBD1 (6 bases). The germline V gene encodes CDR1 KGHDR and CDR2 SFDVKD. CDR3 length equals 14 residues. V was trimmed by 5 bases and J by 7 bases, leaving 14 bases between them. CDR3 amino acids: CATSVPGEEQPQHF. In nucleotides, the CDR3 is TGTGCCACCAGTGTTCCAGGGGAAGAACAGCCCCAGCATTTT.